The subject of this entry is one T cell receptor (beta chain). Germline CDR1 is SGHRS and CDR2 is YFSETQ. The CDR3 covers 16 residues. With the 5' RACE reads reprocessed, TCRdb shows one record per CDR3 protein and no DNA. The sample includes some 150,000 distinct CDR3 sequences. This entry is derived from a study of monozygotic twins with inflammatory bowel disease. Sequences were obtained from blood. The sequence was obtained from a human donor with ulcerative colitis or Crohn's disease, or a healthy co-twin of an affected twin (not recorded which). This sequence joins TRBV5-1 and TRBJ1-2. CDR3: CASSLEGQVLNYGYTF.